This T cell receptor beta chain was identified during a study of T cell changes during pregnancy in multiple sclerosis (dated by TCRdb to between 2019 and 2020). In terms of the full investigation: Changes in the T cell repertoire over the course of pregnancy were examined in this study in women with multiple sclerosis.

Including cysteine and phenylalanine, the CDR3 has 11 amino acids. Just the 33-base CDR3 DNA is kept, in frame starting at base 1. Based on the germline V gene (reference sequence), the CDR1 and CDR2 sequences are DFQATT and SNEGSKA. At the junction V is shortened by 3 bases and J by 7 bases, with 7 bases in between. Library preparation employed the immunoSEQ multiplex PCR assay. Here the immuneACCESS table is served through TCRdb, limited to in-frame sequences with V and J called. Missing clones are a known gap in these copies; in checked studies unresolved V genes cover under half, and the rest lacks a known reason. This sample comprises about 43,000 clones, 88% of them detected only once. 5.2% of the sample is taken by the ten largest. For this clone: It lacks a known antigen. Base qualities are not at hand, and no much larger clone is one base apart.

The TCR was taken from a female donor in good health, enrolled as a control in a pregnancy study. Rearrangement joined TRBV20-1 to TRBJ1-5, with no confident D gene call. The specimen comprised peripheral blood, sampled in the first trimester of pregnancy. The DNA sequence is TGCAGTGCTAGGTCGGGGCAGCCCCAGCATTTT. Its translation is CSARSGQPQHF.